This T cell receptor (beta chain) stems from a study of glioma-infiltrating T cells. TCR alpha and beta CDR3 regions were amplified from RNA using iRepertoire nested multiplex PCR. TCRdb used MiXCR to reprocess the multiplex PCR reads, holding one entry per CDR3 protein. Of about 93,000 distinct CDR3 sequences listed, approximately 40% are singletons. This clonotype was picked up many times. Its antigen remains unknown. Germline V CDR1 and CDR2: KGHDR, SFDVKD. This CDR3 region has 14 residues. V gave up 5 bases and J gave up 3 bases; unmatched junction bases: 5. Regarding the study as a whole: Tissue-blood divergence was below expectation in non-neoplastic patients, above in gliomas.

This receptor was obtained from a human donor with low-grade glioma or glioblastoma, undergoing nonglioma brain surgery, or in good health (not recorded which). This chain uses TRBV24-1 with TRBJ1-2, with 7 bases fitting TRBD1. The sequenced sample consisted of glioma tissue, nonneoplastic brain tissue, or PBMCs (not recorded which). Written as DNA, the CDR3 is TGTGCCACCAGTGCGACAGGGATCGACTATGGCTACACCTTC. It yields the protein CATSATGIDYGYTF.